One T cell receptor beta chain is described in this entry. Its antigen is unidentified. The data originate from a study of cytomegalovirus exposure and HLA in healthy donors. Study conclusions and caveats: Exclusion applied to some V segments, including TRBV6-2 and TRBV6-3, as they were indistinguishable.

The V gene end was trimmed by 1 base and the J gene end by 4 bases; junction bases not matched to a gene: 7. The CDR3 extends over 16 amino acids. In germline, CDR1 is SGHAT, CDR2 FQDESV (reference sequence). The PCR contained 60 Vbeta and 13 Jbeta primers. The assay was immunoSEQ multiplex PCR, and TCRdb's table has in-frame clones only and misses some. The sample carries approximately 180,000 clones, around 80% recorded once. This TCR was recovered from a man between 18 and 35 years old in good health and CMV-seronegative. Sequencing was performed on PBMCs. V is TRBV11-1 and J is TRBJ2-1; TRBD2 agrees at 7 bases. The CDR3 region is CASSLGGLDGYNEQFF. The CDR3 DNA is TGTGCCAGCAGCTTAGGAGGACTAGACGGTTACAATGAGCAGTTCTTC.